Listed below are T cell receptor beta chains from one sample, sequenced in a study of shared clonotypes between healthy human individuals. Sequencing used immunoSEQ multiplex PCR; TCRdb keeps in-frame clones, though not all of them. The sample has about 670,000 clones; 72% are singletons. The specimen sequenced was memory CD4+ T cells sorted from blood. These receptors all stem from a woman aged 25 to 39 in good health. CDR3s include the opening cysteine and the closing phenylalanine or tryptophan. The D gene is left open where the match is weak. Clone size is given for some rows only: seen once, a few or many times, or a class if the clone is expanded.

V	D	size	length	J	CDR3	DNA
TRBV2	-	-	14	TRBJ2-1	CASSDGTGLYEQFF	TGTGCCAGCAGCGACGGGACGGGTTTGTATGAGCAGTTCTTC
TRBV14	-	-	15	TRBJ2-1	CASSQEIGSSNEQFF	TGTGCCAGCAGCCAAGAAATCGGGAGTTCGAATGAGCAGTTCTTC
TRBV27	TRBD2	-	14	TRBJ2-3	CASTSLAATDTQYF	TGTGCCAGCACCTCACTAGCGGCCACAGATACGCAGTATTTT
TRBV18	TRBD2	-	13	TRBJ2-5	CASSRGTRLGQYF	TGTGCCAGCTCACGCGGGACTAGGCTAGGCCAGTACTTC
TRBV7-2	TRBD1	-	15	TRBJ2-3	CASSYDRVRTDTQYF	TGTGCCAGCAGCTATGACAGGGTTCGTACAGATACGCAGTATTTT
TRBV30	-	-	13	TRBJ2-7	CAWSRGGSHEQYF	TGTGCCTGGAGTCGAGGAGGGTCCCACGAGCAGTACTTC
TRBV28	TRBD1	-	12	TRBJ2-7	CATGQGVGEQYF	TGTGCCACGGGACAGGGGGTGGGGGAGCAGTACTTC
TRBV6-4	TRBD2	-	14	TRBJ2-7	CASSLTGGRDEQYF	TGTGCCAGCAGTTTGACGGGAGGGAGAGACGAGCAGTACTTC
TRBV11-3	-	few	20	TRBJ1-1	CASSPRRLMLTSLGDTEAFF	TGTGCCAGCAGCCCCCGCCGTTTGATGCTGACAAGCCTCGGGGACACTGAAGCTTTCTTT
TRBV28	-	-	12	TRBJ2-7	CASRQGSGEQYF	TGTGCCAGCAGGCAGGGGTCGGGCGAGCAGTACTTC
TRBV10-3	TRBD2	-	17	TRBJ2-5	CAISDPGRTSGQETQYF	TGTGCCATCAGTGACCCAGGACGGACTAGCGGCCAAGAGACCCAGTACTTC
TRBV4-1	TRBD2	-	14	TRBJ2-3	CASKIAGGTDTQYF	TGCGCCAGCAAGATAGCGGGAGGGACAGATACGCAGTATTTT
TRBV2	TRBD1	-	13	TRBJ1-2	CASSRQGVYGYTF	TGTGCCAGCAGTAGACAGGGAGTTTATGGCTACACCTTC
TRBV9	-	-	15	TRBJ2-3	CASSGGAGSTDTQYF	TGTGCCAGCAGCGGAGGTGCAGGCAGCACAGATACGCAGTATTTT
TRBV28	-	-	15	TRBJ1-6	CASRGYGWANSPLHF	TGTGCCAGCCGCGGTTACGGCTGGGCAAATTCACCCCTCCACTTT
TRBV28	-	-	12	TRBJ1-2	CASSPNVYGYTF	TGTGCCAGCAGCCCGAACGTCTATGGCTACACCTTC